This passage covers 5 T cell receptor beta chains from one sample sequenced in a study of Graves' ophthalmopathy and Graves' hyperthyroidism. The authors amplified TCR beta CDR3 regions, and they did so from RNA transcripts for repertoire sequencing. The workflow started with a first-round RT-PCR run with HTBI primers and then moved on to a second-round multiplex PCR. One entry per CDR3 protein, called by TCRdb with MiXCR from the multiplex PCR reads. The sample consists of roughly 500,000 distinct CDR3 sequences, around 15% of them appearing once. Sequencing input: blood. The receptors originated from a woman in her twenties or thirties with Graves' ophthalmopathy.

This clonotype appeared many times. This chain links TRBV5-4 with TRBJ1-2; D remains unclear. Trimming took off 1 base at V and 4 bases at J, with 14 bases between the two ends. This CDR3 has 15 residues. CDR1 is SGHNT and CDR2 is YYREEE in the germline V gene (reference sequence). DNA of the CDR3: TGTGCCAGCAGCTTGCTATCGCCCCTCCCCTATGGCTACACCTTC. Encoded protein: CASSLLSPLPYGYTF. Filled out from reference TRBV5-4 and TRBJ1-2, the complete variable domain reads ETGVTQSPTHLIKTRGQQVTLRCSSQSGHNTVSWYQQALGQGPQFIFQYYREEENGRGNFPPRFSGLQFPNYSSELNVNALELDDSALYLCASSLLSPLPYGYTFGSGTRLTVV.

This clonotype came up many times. The chain joins TRBV7-8 to TRBJ2-7; perhaps TRBD1 as D (5 bases). CDR3 length: 14 residues. The ends were cut back, 7 bases at V and 2 bases at J, with 15 bases in the middle. Germline V gene sequence: CDR1 SGHVS, CDR2 FQNEAQ. The CDR3 region is CASTFRAGPYEQYF. The CDR3, as DNA: TGTGCCAGCACCTTTAGGGCAGGGCCCTACGAGCAGTACTTC. The full variable domain, with the rest looked up from reference TRBV7-8 and TRBJ2-7, is GAGVSQSPRYKVAKRGQDVALRCDPISGHVSLFWYQQALGQGPEFLTYFQNEAQLDKSGLPSDRFFAERPEGSVSTLKIQRTQQEDSAVYLCASTFRAGPYEQYFGPGTRLTVT.

This clonotype showed up just a few times. The V call is TRBV4-1, the J call TRBJ1-2; a possible D gene is TRBD1 (6 bases). This CDR3 has 14 amino acids. V lost 4 bases, J lost 6 bases, and 15 bases lay in between. Germline CDR1 MGHRA, CDR2 YSYEKL. CDR3 nucleotides: TGCGCCAGCAGCCCCGGAGCAGGGGCAGATGGCTACACCTTC. Protein product: CASSPGAGADGYTF.

This clonotype showed up many times. The gene calls are TRBV20-1 and TRBJ1-1; D not certain. The CDR3 extends over 11 amino acids. V shed 0 bases and J shed 6 bases, with 5 bases lying between them. CDR1 and CDR2 from the germline V gene are DFQATT and SNEGSKA (reference sequence). CDR3 DNA sequence: TGCAGTGCTAGAGAGACCCCTGAAGCTTTCTTT. This gives the protein CSARETPEAFF.

This clonotype occurred many times. The genes are TRBV6-1 and TRBJ2-7; TRBD1 is a possible D gene (6 bases). V lost 7 bases and J 8 bases, leaving 12 bases between the germline ends. The CDR3 has 11 residues. Germline-derived CDR1 and CDR2 are MNHNS and SASEGT. DNA for the CDR3: TGTGCCAGCACCGTAGGGGGAAAGCAGTACTTC. It is translated as CASTVGGKQYF.